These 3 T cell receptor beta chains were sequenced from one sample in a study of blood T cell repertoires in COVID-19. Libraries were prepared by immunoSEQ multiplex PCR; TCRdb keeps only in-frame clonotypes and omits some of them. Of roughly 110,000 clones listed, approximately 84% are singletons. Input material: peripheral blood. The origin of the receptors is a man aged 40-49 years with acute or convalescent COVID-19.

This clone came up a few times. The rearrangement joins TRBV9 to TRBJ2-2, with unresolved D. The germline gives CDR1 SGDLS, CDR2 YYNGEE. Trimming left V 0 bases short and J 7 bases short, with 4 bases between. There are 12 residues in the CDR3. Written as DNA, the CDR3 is TGTGCCAGCAGCGTAGGCGTCGGGGAGCTGTTTTTT. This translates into CASSVGVGELFF.

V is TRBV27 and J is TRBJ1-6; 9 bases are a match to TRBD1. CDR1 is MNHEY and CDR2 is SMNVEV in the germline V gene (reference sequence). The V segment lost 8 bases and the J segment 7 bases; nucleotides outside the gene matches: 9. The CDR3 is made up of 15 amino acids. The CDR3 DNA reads TGTGCCAGCCGAACGCCCGGGACAGGGAATTCACCCCTCCACTTT. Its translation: CASRTPGTGNSPLHF.

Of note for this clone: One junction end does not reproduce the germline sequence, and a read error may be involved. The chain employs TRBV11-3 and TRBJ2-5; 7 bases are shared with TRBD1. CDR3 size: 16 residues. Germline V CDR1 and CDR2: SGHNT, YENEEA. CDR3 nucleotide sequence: TGTGCCAGCAGTTTAGGGAACAGGGGAACGCAAGAGACCCAGTACTTC. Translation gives CASSLGNRGTQETQYF.